The clone carrying this T cell receptor (delta chain) was recorded a few times. TCRdb's listed protein matches a much larger clone and diverges from this DNA's translation at residue 23, likely through a read error; the protein shown comes from the DNA. Flow sorting of PBMC yielded separate Vgamma9/Vdelta2+ and Vdelta2-negative gammadelta T cell populations for bulk repertoire analysis. The data stem from a study of γδ T cells in repeated Plasmodium falciparum infection. On the study more broadly: Donors had four controlled P. falciparum NF54 infections over roughly 590 days. Samples were taken at baseline, before some infections, and 21 days after each.

TRG and TRD sequences were obtained from every sorted gammadelta sample. With CATT, TCRdb re-called clones from the multiplex PCR reads. The sample lists about 51,000 delta-chain clones, roughly 1.9% occurring once. This CDR3 is 25 amino acids long. Germline V gene data show CDR1 as TSWWSYY and CDR2 as QGS. Sample: gamma-delta T cells from blood. Here the V gene is TRDV1, but the J gene went uncalled; TRDD3, as called in the table, went unchecked against the DNA. The receptor was derived from a pool of human donors (malaria-infected and uninfected, not separated). For the CDR3, the DNA is TGTGCTCTTGGGCGTCGTAGGCCTTTCCTAATGTTGGTTACTGGGGGACCGCTGTACACCGATAAATTCATCTTT. This codes for CALGRRRPFLMLVTGGPLYTDKFIF.